This entry describes one T cell receptor beta chain. Its antigen is unidentified. These data are taken from a study of PD-1 blockade in classical Hodgkin lymphoma. As for the study in general: Every 2 weeks, patients had 3 mg/kg nivolumab intravenously.

The data were produced by immunoSEQ multiplex PCR, yet TCRdb's version contains in-frame clones alone and is incomplete. Found here are 30,000 to 35,000 clones, around 90% of them singletons; the top ten hold approximately 0.23%. The CDR3 length is 16 residues. The germline CDR1 and CDR2 sequences are LNHDA and SQIVND (reference sequence). V dropped 6 bases and J dropped 0; count of bases not matched to a gene: 8. In every patient, relapse followed autologous stem cell transplantation, while exposure to brentuximab vedotin differed. Thawed PBMCs underwent magnetic negative selection to yield purified CD4+ T cells. Best response was recorded as complete response, partial response or progressive disease. Study results and limitations: Diversity similar to that of newly diagnosed patients was seen at baseline in complete responders.

This TCR came from a human donor with classical Hodgkin lymphoma. The specimen was CD4+ T cells from blood, collected at baseline. The chain employs TRBV19 and TRBJ1-5; 7 bases line up with TRBD1. Here the CDR3 reads CASRTGQPISNQPQHF. The DNA for the CDR3 is TGTGCCAGTAGAACGGGACAGCCGATTAGCAATCAGCCCCAGCATTTT.